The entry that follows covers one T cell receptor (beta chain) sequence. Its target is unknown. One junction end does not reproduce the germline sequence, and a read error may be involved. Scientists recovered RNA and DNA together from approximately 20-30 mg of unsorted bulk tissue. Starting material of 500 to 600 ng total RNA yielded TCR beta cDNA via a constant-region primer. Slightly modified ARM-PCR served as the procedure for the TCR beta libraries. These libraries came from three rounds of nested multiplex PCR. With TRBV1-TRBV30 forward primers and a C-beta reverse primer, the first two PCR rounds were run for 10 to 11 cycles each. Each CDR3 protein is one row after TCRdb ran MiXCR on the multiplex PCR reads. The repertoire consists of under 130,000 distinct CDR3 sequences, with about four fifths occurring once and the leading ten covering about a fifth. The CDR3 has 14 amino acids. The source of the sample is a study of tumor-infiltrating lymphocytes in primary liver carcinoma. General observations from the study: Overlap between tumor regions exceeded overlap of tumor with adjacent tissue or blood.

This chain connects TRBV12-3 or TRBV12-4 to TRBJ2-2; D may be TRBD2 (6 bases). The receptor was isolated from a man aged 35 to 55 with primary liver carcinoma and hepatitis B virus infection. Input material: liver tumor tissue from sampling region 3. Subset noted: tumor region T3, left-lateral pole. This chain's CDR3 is CASSSHDRGGELVF. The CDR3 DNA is TGTGCTAGCAGTTCCCACGACCGGGGCGGGGAGCTGGTTTTT.